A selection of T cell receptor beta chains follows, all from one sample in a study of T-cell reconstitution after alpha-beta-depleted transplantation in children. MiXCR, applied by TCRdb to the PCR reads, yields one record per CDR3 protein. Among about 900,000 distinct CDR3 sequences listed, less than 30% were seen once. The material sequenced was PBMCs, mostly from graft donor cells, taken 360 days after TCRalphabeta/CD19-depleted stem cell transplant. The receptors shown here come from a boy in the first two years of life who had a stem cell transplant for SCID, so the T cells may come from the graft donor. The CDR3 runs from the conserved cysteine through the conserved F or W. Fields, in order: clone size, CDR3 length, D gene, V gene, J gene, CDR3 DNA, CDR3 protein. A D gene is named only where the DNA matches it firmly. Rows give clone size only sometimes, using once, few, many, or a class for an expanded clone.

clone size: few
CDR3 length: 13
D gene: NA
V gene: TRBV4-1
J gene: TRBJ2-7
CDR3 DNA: TGCGCCAGCAGCCAAGTTATGGGAAACGAGCAGTACTTC
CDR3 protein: CASSQVMGNEQYF

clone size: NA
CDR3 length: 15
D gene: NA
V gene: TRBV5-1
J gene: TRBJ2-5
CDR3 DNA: TGCGCCAGCAGCTTGGAGACAGGTTCGGGGATGGCCCAGTACTTC
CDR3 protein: CASSLETGSGMAQYF

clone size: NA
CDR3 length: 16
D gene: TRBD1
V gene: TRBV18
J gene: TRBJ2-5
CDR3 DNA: TGTGCCAGCTCACCACCGAGGACAGGGGTTAAGGAGACCCAGTACTTC
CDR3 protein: CASSPPRTGVKETQYF

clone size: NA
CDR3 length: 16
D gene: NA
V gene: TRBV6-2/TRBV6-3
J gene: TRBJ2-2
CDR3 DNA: TGTGCCAGCAGTTACGCCGGGACAAAGAACACCGGGGAGCTGTTTTTT
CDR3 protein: CASSYAGTKNTGELFF

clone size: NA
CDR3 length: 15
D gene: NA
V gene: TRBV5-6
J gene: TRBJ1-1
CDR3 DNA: TGTGCCAGCAGCTTGCTGAGGAGTCCTCACACTGAAGCTTTCTTT
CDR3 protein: CASSLLRSPHTEAFF

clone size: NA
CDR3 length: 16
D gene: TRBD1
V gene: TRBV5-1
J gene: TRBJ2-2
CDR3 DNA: TGCGCCAGCAGCTACCCCGAGGGGGCCGTCACCGGGGAGCTGTTTTTT
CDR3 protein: CASSYPEGAVTGELFF

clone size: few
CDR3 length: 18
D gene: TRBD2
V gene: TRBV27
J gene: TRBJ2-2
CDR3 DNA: TGTGCCAGCAGTTGGGGGTGGACTAGCGGGGACCTCACCGGGGAGCTGTTTTTT
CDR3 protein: CASSWGWTSGDLTGELFF

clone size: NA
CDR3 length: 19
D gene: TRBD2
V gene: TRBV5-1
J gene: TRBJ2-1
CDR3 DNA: TGCGCCAGCAGCTCCCTCCTCGGGTCTAGCGGGGGGACCAGCAATGAGCAGTTCTTC
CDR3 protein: CASSSLLGSSGGTSNEQFF

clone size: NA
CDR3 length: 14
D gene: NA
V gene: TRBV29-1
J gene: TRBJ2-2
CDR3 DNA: TGCAGCGCCGCAGGGAAGTTGAACACCGGGGAGCTGTTTTTT
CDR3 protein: CSAAGKLNTGELFF

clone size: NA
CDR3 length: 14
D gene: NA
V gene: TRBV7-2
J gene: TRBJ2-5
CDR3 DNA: TGTGCCAGCAGCTTACAAAAGGGCCGGGAGACCCAGTACTTC
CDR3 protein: CASSLQKGRETQYF

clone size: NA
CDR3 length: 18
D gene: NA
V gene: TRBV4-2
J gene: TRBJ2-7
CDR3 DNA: TGTGCCAGCAGCCACTTGGCACCGAGAGGGGCCAGCTCCTACGAGCAGTACTTC
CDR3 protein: CASSHLAPRGASSYEQYF

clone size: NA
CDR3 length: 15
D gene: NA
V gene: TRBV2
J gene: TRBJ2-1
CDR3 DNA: TGTGCCAGCAGGCCTAGGCTAGAGGGCTACAATGAGCAGTTCTTC
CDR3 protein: CASRPRLEGYNEQFF

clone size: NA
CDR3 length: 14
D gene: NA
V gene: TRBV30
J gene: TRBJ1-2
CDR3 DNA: TGTGCCTGGAGTGCTGGAAAAGGTGGCTATGGCTACACCTTC
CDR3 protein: CAWSAGKGGYGYTF

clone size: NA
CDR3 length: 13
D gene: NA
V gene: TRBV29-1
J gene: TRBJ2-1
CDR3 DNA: TGCAGCGCTTCCCTAAGCTCCTACAATGAGCAGTTCTTC
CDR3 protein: CSASLSSYNEQFF

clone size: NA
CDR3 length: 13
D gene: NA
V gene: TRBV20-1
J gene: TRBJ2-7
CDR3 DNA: TGCAGTGTTCTCCACGGACCGGGCTACGAGCAGTACTTC
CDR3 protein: CSVLHGPGYEQYF

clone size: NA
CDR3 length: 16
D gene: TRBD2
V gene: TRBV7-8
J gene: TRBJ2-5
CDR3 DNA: TGTGCCAGCAGTCCCTTATGGGAGGGGATACAAGAGACCCAGTACTTC
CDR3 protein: CASSPLWEGIQETQYF

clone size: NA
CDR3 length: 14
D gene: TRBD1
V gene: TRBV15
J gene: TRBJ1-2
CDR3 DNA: TGTGCCACCAGCAGAGATTGGACAGGGGTTGGCTACACCTTC
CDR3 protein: CATSRDWTGVGYTF

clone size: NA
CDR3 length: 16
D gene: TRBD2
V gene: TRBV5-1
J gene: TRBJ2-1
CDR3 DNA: TGCGCCAGCAGCTTGGGTGAGCGGGGATTCTACAATGAGCAGTTCTTC
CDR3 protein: CASSLGERGFYNEQFF

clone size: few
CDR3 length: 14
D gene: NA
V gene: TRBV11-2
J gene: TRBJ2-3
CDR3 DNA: TGTGCCAGCAGCCAAACAATTGGGGCAGATACGCAGTATTTT
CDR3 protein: CASSQTIGADTQYF

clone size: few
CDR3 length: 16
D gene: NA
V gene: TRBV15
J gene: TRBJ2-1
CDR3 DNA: TGTGCCACCAGCAGAGATCACAAGAGGGACTACAATGAGCAGTTCTTC
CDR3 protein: CATSRDHKRDYNEQFF

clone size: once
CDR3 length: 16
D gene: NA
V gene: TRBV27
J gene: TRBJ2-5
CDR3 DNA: TGTGCCAGCAGTTTGACAGCTCCAAGACTTCAAGAGACCCAGTACTTC
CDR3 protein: CASSLTAPRLQETQYF

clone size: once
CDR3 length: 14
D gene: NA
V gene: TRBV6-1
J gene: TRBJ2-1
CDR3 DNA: TGTGCCAGCACCTCCCCGGTTCCCTACAATGAGCAGTTCTTC
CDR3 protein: CASTSPVPYNEQFF

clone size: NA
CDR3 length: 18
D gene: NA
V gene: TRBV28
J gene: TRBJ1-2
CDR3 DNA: TGTGCCAGCAGTTTATGGGGGGGGCTTTTGCCCGAAGGTTATGGCTACACCTTC
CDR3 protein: CASSLWGGLLPEGYGYTF

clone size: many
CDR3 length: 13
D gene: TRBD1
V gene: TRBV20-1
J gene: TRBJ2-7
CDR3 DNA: TGCAGTGCTAGCCGGGACAGGCCCTACGAGCAGTACTTC
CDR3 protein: CSASRDRPYEQYF

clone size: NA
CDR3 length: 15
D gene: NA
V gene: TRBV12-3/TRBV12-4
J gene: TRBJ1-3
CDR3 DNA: TGTGCCAGCATCCTTGGACAGACCTCTGGAAACACCATATATTTT
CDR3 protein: CASILGQTSGNTIYF

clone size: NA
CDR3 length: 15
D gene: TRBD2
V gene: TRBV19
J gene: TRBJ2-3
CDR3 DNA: TGTGCCGGATCTCGGACTAGCGGGGGAACAGATACGCAGTATTTT
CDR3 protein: CAGSRTSGGTDTQYF

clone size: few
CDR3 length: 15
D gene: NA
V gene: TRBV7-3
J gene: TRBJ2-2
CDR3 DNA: TGTGCCAGCAGCTCGTTAGTGCCTAACACCGGGGAGCTGTTTTTT
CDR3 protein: CASSSLVPNTGELFF

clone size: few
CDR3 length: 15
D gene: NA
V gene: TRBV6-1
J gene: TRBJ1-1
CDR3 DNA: TGTGCCAGCAGTGTAGGACGGGGAATGAACACTGAAGCTTTCTTT
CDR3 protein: CASSVGRGMNTEAFF

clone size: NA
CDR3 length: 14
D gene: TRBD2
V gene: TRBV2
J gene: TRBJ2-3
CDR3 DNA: TGTGCCCGGCGACTAGCATCTAGCACAGATACGCAGTATTTT
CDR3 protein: CARRLASSTDTQYF

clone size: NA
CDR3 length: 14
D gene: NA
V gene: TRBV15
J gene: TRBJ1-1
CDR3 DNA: TGTGCCACCAGCAGAGACCCAATGAACACTGAAGCTTTCTTT
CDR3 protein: CATSRDPMNTEAFF

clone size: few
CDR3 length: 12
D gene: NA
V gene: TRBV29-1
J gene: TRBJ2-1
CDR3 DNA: TGCAGCGTTGACGGCAAGGGGAATGAGCAGTTCTTC
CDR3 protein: CSVDGKGNEQFF

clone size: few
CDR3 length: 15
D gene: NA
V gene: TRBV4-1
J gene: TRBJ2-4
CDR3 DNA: TGCGCCAGCAGCCCCATAACCCTAGCCAAAAACATTCAGTACTTC
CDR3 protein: CASSPITLAKNIQYF

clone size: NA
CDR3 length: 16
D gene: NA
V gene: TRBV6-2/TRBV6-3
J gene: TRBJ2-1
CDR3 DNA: TGTGCCAGCAGTTATACCACCCTGGCACACTACAATGAGCAGTTCTTC
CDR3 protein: CASSYTTLAHYNEQFF

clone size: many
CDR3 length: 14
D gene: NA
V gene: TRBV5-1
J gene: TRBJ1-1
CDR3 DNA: TGTGCCAGCAGTTTAGGGGGGGGGAACACTGAAGCTTTCTTT
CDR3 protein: CASSLGGGNTEAFF

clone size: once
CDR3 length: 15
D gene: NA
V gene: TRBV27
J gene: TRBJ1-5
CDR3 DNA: TGTGCCAGCACCCTAAGGGGGGCAAGCAATCAGCCCCAGCATTTT
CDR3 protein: CASTLRGASNQPQHF

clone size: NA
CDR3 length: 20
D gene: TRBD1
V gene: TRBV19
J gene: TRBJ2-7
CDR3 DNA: TGTGCCAGTAATAGGAGCACGTGTCTTAGGGGGCGAGGAAGCTCCTACGAGCAGTACTTC
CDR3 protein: CASNRSTCLRGRGSSYEQYF

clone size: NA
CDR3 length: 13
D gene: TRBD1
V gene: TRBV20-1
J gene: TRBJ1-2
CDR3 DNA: TGCAGTGCTTTGGACAGGGCTAACTATGGCTACACCTTC
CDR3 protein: CSALDRANYGYTF

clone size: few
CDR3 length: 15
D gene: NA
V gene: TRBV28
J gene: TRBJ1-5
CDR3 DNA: TGTGCCAGCAGTTTCCATAGGGCGAGCAATCAGCCCCAGCATTTT
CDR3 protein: CASSFHRASNQPQHF

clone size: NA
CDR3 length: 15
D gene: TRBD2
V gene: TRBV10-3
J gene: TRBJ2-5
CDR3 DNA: TGTGCCACCCTAGCGGGGCCCTCCACCCAAGAGACCCAGTACTTC
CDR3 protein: CATLAGPSTQETQYF

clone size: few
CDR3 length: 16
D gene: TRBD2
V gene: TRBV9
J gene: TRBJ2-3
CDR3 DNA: TGTGCCAGCAGCCCTCGACTAGCGGGGGCAACAGATACGCAGTATTTT
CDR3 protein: CASSPRLAGATDTQYF

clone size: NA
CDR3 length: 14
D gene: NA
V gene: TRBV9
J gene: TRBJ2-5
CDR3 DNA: TGTGCCAGCAGCGTAGAAGGGGGCCGGGAGACTAAGTACTTC
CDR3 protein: CASSVEGGRETKYF

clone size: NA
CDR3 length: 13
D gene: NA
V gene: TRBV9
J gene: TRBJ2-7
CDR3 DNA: TGTGCCAGCAGCGCAGGGGCGGCCTACGAGCAGTACTTC
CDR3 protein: CASSAGAAYEQYF

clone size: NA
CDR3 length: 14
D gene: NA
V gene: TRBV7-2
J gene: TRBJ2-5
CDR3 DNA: TGTGCCAGCAGCTTATTTGGCCGGAAAGAGACCCAGTACTTC
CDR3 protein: CASSLFGRKETQYF

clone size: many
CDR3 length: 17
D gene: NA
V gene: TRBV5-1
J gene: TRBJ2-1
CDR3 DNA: TGCGCCAGCAGCTTACGGGGACTCCAGTCGTCCTACAATGAGCAGTTCTTC
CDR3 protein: CASSLRGLQSSYNEQFF

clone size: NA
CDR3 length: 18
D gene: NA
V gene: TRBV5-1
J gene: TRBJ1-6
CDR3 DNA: TGCGCCAGCAGCTTGGATTTGCAGCTGAGCTCCTATAATTCACCCCTCCACTTT
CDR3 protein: CASSLDLQLSSYNSPLHF

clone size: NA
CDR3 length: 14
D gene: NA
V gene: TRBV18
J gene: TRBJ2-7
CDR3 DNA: TGTGCCAGCTCACCAGGTCTCAGGGACTACGAGCAGTACTTC
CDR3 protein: CASSPGLRDYEQYF

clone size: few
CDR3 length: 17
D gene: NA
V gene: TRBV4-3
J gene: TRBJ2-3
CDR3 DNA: TGCGCCAGCAGCCAAGATACGGCGTTGGGTTCATCGGATACGCAGTATTTT
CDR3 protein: CASSQDTALGSSDTQYF

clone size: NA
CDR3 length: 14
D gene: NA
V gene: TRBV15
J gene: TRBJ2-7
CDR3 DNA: TGTGCCACCAGCAGAGATGAGGGTGGCTACGAGCAGTACTTC
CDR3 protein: CATSRDEGGYEQYF

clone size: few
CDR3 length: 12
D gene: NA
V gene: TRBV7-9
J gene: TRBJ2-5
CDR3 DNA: TGTGCCAGCATGAAGCGACAGGAGACCCAGTACTTC
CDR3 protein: CASMKRQETQYF

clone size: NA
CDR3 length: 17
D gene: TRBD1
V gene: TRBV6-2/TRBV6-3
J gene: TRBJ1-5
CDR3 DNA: TGTGCCAGCAGTTGGCCAACGGGACAGGGGTATGGTCAGCCCCAGCATTTT
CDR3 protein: CASSWPTGQGYGQPQHF

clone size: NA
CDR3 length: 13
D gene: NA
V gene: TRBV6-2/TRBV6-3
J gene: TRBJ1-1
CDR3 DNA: TGTGCCACGCAAGAGGGCGGGAGCACTGAAGCTTTCTTT
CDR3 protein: CATQEGGSTEAFF

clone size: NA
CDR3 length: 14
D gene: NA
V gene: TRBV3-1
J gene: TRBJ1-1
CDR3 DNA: TGTGCCAGCAGCCCCGAAGACAGGTATCCTGAAGCTTTCTTT
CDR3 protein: CASSPEDRYPEAFF

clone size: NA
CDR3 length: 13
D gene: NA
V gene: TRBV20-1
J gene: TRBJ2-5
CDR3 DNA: TGCAGTGCTCTACCGCCGCGGGGAGAGACCCAGTACTTC
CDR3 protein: CSALPPRGETQYF